Sequencing of this T cell receptor (beta chain) was carried out in a study of blood T cell repertoires in COVID-19. On the study more broadly: T cells, B-cell-depleted T cells, or PBMCs provided the cDNA or gDNA that served as material.

The germline V gene encodes CDR1 SGHKS and CDR2 YYEKEE (reference sequence). CDR3 length: 15 residues. Deletions cut 0 bases from V and 7 bases from J, with 14 bases between. Only in-frame clones appear in the TCRdb table, and some are missing; sequencing was by immunoSEQ multiplex PCR. The sample includes approximately 67,000 clones, about 90% of them seen just once. The clonotype comes from a man aged 50-60 years with active COVID-19. Sequenced material: peripheral blood. The chain uses TRBV5-5 and TRBJ2-1; tentative D call: TRBD1 (6 bases). CDR3 in DNA: TGTGCCAGCAGCTTGGAGACAGGTGCCTGGAATGAGCAGTTCTTC. It translates to CASSLETGAWNEQFF.